This T cell receptor (beta chain) was observed in a study of cytomegalovirus exposure and HLA in healthy donors. Donors consisted of healthy bone marrow donors. Donors showed nominal health when sampled, although they likely had unrecorded immune exposures. V was pared by 1 base and J by 2 bases, with 9 bases between. Per the germline V gene, CDR1 is SGHNT and CDR2 is YYREEE (reference sequence). The CDR3 runs to 14 residues. Primers for the PCR totalled 60 Vbeta and 13 Jbeta. Repertoires were generated with immunoSEQ multiplex PCR, while TCRdb's copy carries only in-frame clones and drops some. The sample carries 100,000 to 150,000 clones, about 81% recorded once.

The sequence came from a woman in her 30s in good health and CMV-seronegative. The sample comprised PBMCs. The chain is built from TRBV5-4 and TRBJ2-5, with D tentatively TRBD1 (6 bases). CDR3 sequence: CASSLRTEQETQYF. The DNA for the CDR3 is TGTGCCAGCAGCTTGCGGACAGAACAAGAGACCCAGTACTTC.